A single sample gave rise to the 13 T cell receptor beta chains below, sequenced in a study of blood T cell repertoires in COVID-19. TCRdb's copy holds only in-frame clones and misses some; the assay was immunoSEQ multiplex PCR. Of about 98,000 clones listed, about four fifths are singletons. The sequenced sample was peripheral blood. The source is a man in his 70s with acute or convalescent COVID-19.

CDR3 in amino acids: CASSPYQGTGELFF. Written as DNA, the CDR3 is TGTGCCAGCAGTCCTTACCAGGGTACCGGGGAGCTGTTTTTT. V and J are TRBV6-5 and TRBJ2-2, with D perhaps matching TRBD1 (5 bases). Germline values: CDR1 MNHEY, CDR2 SVGAGI. This CDR3 region has 14 residues. V was shortened by 5 bases and J by 5 bases, with 12 bases between the two germline ends.

This chain uses TRBV4-1 with TRBJ2-1; 7 nucleotides line up with TRBD2. The CDR3 extends over 17 amino acids. The V gene's germline CDR1 is MGHRA and CDR2 YSYEKL. Trimming at V came to 2 bases and at J to 5 bases, leaving 12 bases not matched to a gene. This CDR3 reads CASSQSLGGRGNNEQFF. The CDR3 DNA follows: TGCGCCAGCAGCCAAAGCCTGGGCGGGAGAGGAAACAATGAGCAGTTCTTC.

The rearrangement links TRBV4-1 to TRBJ2-7, with unresolved D. Germline CDR1 reads MGHRA; CDR2 reads YSYEKL. CDR3 length: 14 amino acids. The ends were cut back, 1 base at V and 3 bases at J, with 10 bases in the middle. The CDR3 DNA is TGCGCCAGCAGCCAAGGGGCCAGAATCTACGAGCAGTACTTC. This encodes CASSQGARIYEQYF.

The genes are TRBV5-1 and TRBJ2-7; weak D call: TRBD2 (6 bases). This CDR3 has 16 residues. Per the germline V gene, CDR1 is SGHRS and CDR2 is YFSETQ. V was shortened by 1 base and J by 7 bases, with 21 bases between the two germline ends. CDR3 sequence: CASSLTPAGLRREQYF. The CDR3 DNA is TGCGCCAGCAGCTTGACCCCCGCGGGATTGCGACGGGAGCAGTACTTC. Drawing the rest from reference TRBV5-1 and TRBJ2-7, the complete variable domain is KAGVTQTPRYLIKTRGQQVTLSCSPISGHRSVSWYQQTPGQGLQFLFEYFSETQRNKGNFPGRFSGRQFSNSRSEMNVSTLELGDSALYLCASSLTPAGLRREQYFGPGTRLTVT.

The genes are TRBV4-1 and TRBJ2-7, with TRBD2 matching 9 bases. The germline V gene has CDR1 MGHRA and CDR2 YSYEKL. V lost 3 bases, J lost 4 bases, and 7 bases stayed unmatched. The length of the CDR3 is 15 residues. The CDR3 reads CASSHELAGFYEQYF. CDR3 bases: TGCGCCAGCAGCCATGAACTAGCGGGTTTTTACGAGCAGTACTTC.

V gene TRBV5-4 combines with J gene TRBJ1-4, with D hard to call. The V gene lost 4 bases and the J gene lost 3 bases, with 13 bases spanning the gap. In germline, CDR1 is SGHNT, CDR2 YYREEE (reference sequence). The CDR3 is 15 residues long. The CDR3 DNA sequence: TGTGCCAGCAGCGATCCATCCGCAGCTAATGAAAAACTGTTTTTT. It translates to CASSDPSAANEKLFF.

This sequence joins TRBV27 and TRBJ2-7; 10 bases line up with TRBD1. The junction had 5 bases not matched to a gene; V was cut back by 2 bases and J by 4 bases. This CDR3 is built from 15 residues. Looked up from germline, CDR1 is MNHEY and CDR2 is SMNVEV (reference sequence). The CDR3 region is CASSLRGQGLYEQYF. The CDR3 region has the DNA TGTGCCAGCAGTTTACGGGGACAGGGGTTATACGAGCAGTACTTC.

This clone was recorded a few times. The chain has TRBV7-8 and TRBJ2-1; TRBD2 matches at 12 bases. CDR3 length: 14 residues. V lost 8 bases and J lost 8; bases outside the gene matches: 7. Germline CDR1 is SGHVS and CDR2 is FQNEAQ. Here the CDR3 DNA reads TGTGCCAGCCGGAAGACTAGCGGGAGCTATGAGCAGTTCTTC. Translation: CASRKTSGSYEQFF. The full variable domain, its missing parts supplied by reference TRBV7-8 and TRBJ2-1, is GAGVSQSPRYKVAKRGQDVALRCDPISGHVSLFWYQQALGQGPEFLTYFQNEAQLDKSGLPSDRFFAERPEGSVSTLKIQRTQQEDSAVYLCASRKTSGSYEQFFGPGTRLTVL.

This chain uses TRBV5-6 with TRBJ1-1, with D unresolved. Per the germline V gene, CDR1 is SGHDT and CDR2 is YYEEEE. V gave up 4 bases and J gave up 1 base, with 11 bases separating them. This CDR3 contains 14 residues. In DNA, the CDR3 is TGTGCCAGCAGCCCCGGCCGAGGGAACACTGAAGCTTTCTTT. This sequence encodes CASSPGRGNTEAFF.

The gene calls are TRBV4-1 and TRBJ2-2; 9 bases fit TRBD1. This CDR3 contains 14 residues. In germline, CDR1 is MGHRA, CDR2 YSYEKL. Germline trimming cut 3 bases from V and 6 bases from J; bases unmatched to any gene: 2. The CDR3 reads CASSQGQGSGELFF. Written as DNA, the CDR3 is TGCGCCAGCAGCCAGGGACAGGGCTCCGGGGAGCTGTTTTTT.

The chain is built from TRBV5-6 and TRBJ2-7; the match to TRBD2 covers 11 bases. CDR3 length: 15 residues. Germline V gene data show CDR1 as SGHDT and CDR2 as YYEEEE. The trim removed 3 bases at V and 7 bases at J, leaving 9 bases unmatched. The CDR3 bases are TGTGCCAGCAGCTATATAGCGGGAGGGGGTGGAGAGCAGTACTTC. Protein: CASSYIAGGGGEQYF. Full variable domain (missing parts from reference TRBV5-6 and TRBJ2-7): DAGVTQSPTHLIKTRGQQVTLRCSPKSGHDTVSWYQQALGQGPQFIFQYYEEEERQRGNFPDRFSGHQFPNYSSELNVNALLLGDSALYLCASSYIAGGGGEQYFGPGTRLTVT.

This chain connects TRBV6-5 to TRBJ2-3; 7 bases align to TRBD2. The CDR3 consists of 14 residues. Germline loops: CDR1 MNHEY, CDR2 SVGAGI. V lost 10 bases and J lost 1; bases outside the gene matches: 8. Here the CDR3 DNA reads TGTGCCACCAAAGGGGAGGGAGGCACAGATACGCAGTATTTT. It specifies CATKGEGGTDTQYF.

The chain is built from TRBV7-3 and TRBJ2-2, with a possible D match to TRBD1 (5 bases). Deletions cut 0 bases from V and 7 bases from J, with 12 bases between. The germline CDR1 and CDR2 sequences are SGHTA and FQGTGA. CDR3 length: 15 residues. For the CDR3, the DNA is TGTGCCAGCAGCTTAACGGGGCAGCCCGGCGGGGAGCTGTTTTTT. Amino acids: CASSLTGQPGGELFF.